Only a few counts were recorded for the clone carrying this TCR beta chain. Measured with immunoSEQ multiplex PCR; TCRdb has only the in-frame clones, and not every one. Of roughly 80,000 clones detected, over 70% appear once; the ten largest clones hold 5% to 6.5%. The CDR3 runs 13 residues. The V end was cut by 0 bases, the J end by 16 bases, with 13 bases between. CDR1 and CDR2 from the germline V gene are MGHRA and YSYEKL. This entry comes from a study of blood T cell repertoires in COVID-19. The sequencing input was peripheral blood. The TCR sequence derives from a man in his fifties with active COVID-19. This chain connects TRBV4-1 to TRBJ1-6; tentative D call: TRBD1 (6 bases). CDR3 DNA: TGCGCCAGCAGCCAAGAGCTGGGGACAACGCTCCACTTT. It codes for CASSQELGTTLHF.